The present entry profiles one T cell receptor beta chain with its context. Its specificity is unknown. Germline loops: CDR1 LNHDA, CDR2 SQIVND (reference sequence). This CDR3 comprises 14 residues. The V gene end was trimmed by 5 bases and the J gene end by 3 bases; junction bases not matched to a gene: 7. This sample stems from a study of a mutant IDH1 vaccine in newly diagnosed glioma. Assay used: immunoSEQ multiplex PCR; TCRdb lists only in-frame clones, some missing. The table lists about 45,000 clones, 85% to 95% of them singletons. Noted time point: week 35, safety follow-up. Every vaccination contained 300 ug of the mutant IDH1 20-mer peptide and was paired with topical imiquimod. The patients received vaccinations eight times, in weeks 1, 3, 5, 7, 11, 15, 19 and 23. Study-wide results and caveats: Changes in top peripheral clonotypes did not appear linked to pseudoprogression. Evidence of vaccine-induced immune responses was documented in 85% to 95% of patients.

The starting material was PBMCs, obtained from a glioma patient whose treatment included an IDH1 peptide vaccine. This sequence joins TRBV19 and TRBJ2-7; TRBD2 aligns across 7 bases. The sequence derives from a man aged 45 to 65 with glioma. The CDR3 spells CASSRGDHRYEQYF. DNA of the CDR3: TGTGCCAGTAGTCGGGGGGACCATCGCTACGAGCAGTACTTC.